This paragraph reports one T cell receptor (beta chain). V was clipped by 8 bases and J by 5 bases, with 16 bases between them. The CDR3 has 14 residues. Germline lookup yields CDR1 LNHDA and CDR2 SQIVND (reference sequence). These data originate in a study of cytomegalovirus exposure and HLA in healthy donors. The table came from immunoSEQ multiplex PCR; TCRdb's copy has only in-frame clones and leaves some out. This table has about 130,000 clones, approximately 89% appearing once. The specimen was PBMCs. The rearrangement uses TRBV19 and TRBJ1-5, with a possible D match to TRBD1 (5 bases). This sequence originates from a woman between 18 and 29 years old in good health and CMV-seronegative. The chain's CDR3 is CASAGHPPYQPQHF. CDR3 nucleotides: TGTGCCAGTGCGGGGCACCCACCCTATCAGCCCCAGCATTTT.